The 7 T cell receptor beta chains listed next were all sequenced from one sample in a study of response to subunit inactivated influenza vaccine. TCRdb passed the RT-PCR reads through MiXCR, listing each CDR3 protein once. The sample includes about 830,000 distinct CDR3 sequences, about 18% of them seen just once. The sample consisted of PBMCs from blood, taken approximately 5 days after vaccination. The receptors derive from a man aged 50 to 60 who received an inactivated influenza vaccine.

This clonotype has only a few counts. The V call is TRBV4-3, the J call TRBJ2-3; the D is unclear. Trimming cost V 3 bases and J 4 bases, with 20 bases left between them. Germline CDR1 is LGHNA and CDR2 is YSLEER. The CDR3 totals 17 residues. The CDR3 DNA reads TGCGCCAGCAGCCACGTATTAGGGTCCAGGTTTCCAGATACGCAGTATTTT. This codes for CASSHVLGSRFPDTQYF.

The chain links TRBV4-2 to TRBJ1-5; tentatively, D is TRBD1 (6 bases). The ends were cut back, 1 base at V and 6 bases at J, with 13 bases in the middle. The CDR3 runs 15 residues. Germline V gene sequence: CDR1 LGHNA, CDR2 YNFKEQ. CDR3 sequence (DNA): TGTGCCAGCAGCCAAGCACAGGGTAAAGGTCAGCCCCAGCATTTT. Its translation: CASSQAQGKGQPQHF.

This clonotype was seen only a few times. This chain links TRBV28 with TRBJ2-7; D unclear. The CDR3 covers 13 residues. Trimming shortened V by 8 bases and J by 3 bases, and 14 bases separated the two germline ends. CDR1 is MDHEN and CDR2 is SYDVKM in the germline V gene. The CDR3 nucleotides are TGTGCCAGCGTAGACGGGCAGAGCTACGAGCAGTACTTC. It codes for CASVDGQSYEQYF.

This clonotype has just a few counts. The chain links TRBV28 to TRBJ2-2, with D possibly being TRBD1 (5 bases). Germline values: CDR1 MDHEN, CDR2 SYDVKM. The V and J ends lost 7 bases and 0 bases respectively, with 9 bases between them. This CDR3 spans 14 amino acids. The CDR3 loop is CASKRQTNTGELFF. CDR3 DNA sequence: TGTGCCAGCAAAAGACAGACGAACACCGGGGAGCTGTTTTTT.

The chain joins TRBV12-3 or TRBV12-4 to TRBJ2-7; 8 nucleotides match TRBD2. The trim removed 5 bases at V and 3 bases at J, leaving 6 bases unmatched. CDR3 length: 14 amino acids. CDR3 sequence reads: CASSPDGGGYEQYF. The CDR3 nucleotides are TGTGCCAGCAGTCCTGACGGGGGGGGCTACGAGCAGTACTTC.

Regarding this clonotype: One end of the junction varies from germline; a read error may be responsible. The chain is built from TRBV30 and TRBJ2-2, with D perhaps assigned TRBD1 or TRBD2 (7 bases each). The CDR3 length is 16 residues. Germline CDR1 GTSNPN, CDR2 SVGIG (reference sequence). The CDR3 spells CAWSVWQGGHTGELSF. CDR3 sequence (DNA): TGTGCCTGGAGTGTATGGCAGGGGGGGCACACCGGGGAGCTGTCTTTT.

The CDR3 bases are TGTGCCAGCAGCAACCGTCCCGGGACAGGGTCTGGGGCCAACGTCCTGACTTTC. Translation: CASSNRPGTGSGANVLTF. The chain uses TRBV5-5 and TRBJ2-6; 9 bases map to TRBD1. This CDR3 region has 18 residues. Trimming at V came to 4 bases and at J to 1 base, leaving 9 bases not matched to a gene. The germline V gene has CDR1 SGHKS and CDR2 YYEKEE (reference sequence).